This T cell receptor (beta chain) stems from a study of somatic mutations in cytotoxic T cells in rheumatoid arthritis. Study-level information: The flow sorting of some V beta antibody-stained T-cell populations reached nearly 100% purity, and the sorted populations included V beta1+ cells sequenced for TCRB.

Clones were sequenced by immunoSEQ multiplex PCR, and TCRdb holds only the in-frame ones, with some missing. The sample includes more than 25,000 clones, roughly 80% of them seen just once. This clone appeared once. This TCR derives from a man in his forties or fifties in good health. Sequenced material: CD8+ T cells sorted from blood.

CDR3 sequence (DNA): TGTGCCAGCAGCAGGACGGGGGTGCGGGCTGAAGCTTTCTTT. This codes for CASSRTGVRAEAFF. The chain joins TRBV7-9 to TRBJ1-1; D possibly corresponds to TRBD1 (5 bases). V gave up 5 bases and J gave up 6 bases, with 16 bases separating them. Germline V gene lookup returns CDR1 SEHNR and CDR2 FQNEAQ (reference sequence). This CDR3 has 14 residues.